Listed here are 26 T cell receptor beta chains from one sample, sequenced in a study of blood T cell repertoires in COVID-19. Generated by immunoSEQ multiplex PCR, the TCRdb table keeps only in-frame clones and is missing some. Of some 250,000 clones in the sample, 82% are singletons; the top ten hold roughly 3%. Specimen: peripheral blood. The receptors stem from a woman aged 18 to 35 with acute or convalescent COVID-19.

The CDR3 reads CASSIDRDYPIDTQYF. In DNA form, the CDR3 reads TGTGCCAGCAGCATCGACCGGGATTATCCCATAGATACGCAGTATTTT. V gene TRBV5-6 combines with J gene TRBJ2-3, with D perhaps matching TRBD2 (5 bases). Trimming took off 4 bases at V and 5 bases at J, with 20 bases between the two ends. CDR3 length equals 16 residues. The V gene's germline CDR1 is SGHDT and CDR2 YYEEEE.

This sequence joins TRBV11-3 and TRBJ2-7; D is possibly TRBD1 (6 bases). This CDR3 is built from 15 residues. V lost 1 base and J 4 bases, leaving 14 bases between the germline ends. The germline gives CDR1 SGHNT, CDR2 YENEEA. CDR3 in DNA: TGTGCCAGCAGCTTAGGCAGGCTAGGGGGTTACGAGCAGTACTTC. It yields the protein CASSLGRLGGYEQYF.

The chain uses TRBV9 and TRBJ2-2, with D possibly being TRBD2 (6 bases). This CDR3 contains 16 residues. Germline values: CDR1 SGDLS, CDR2 YYNGEE. V was pared by 3 bases and J by 3 bases, with 15 bases between. CDR3 sequence (DNA): TGTGCCAGCAGCGCCTTGGAGGGAGGACACACCGGGGAGCTGTTTTTT. Protein: CASSALEGGHTGELFF. Combining the CDR3 with reference TRBV9 and TRBJ2-2 gives the whole variable domain DSGVTQTPKHLITATGQRVTLRCSPRSGDLSVYWYQQSLDQGLQFLIQYYNGEERAKGNILERFSAQQFPDLHSELNLSSLELGDSALYFCASSALEGGHTGELFFGEGSRLTVL.

The chain uses TRBV11-3 and TRBJ1-1, with 7 bases identical to TRBD1. This CDR3 comprises 14 residues. The V segment lost 5 bases and the J segment 6 bases; nucleotides outside the gene matches: 9. Germline assignment: CDR1 SGHNT and CDR2 YENEEA. CDR3 DNA sequence: TGTGCCAGCAGCCCCACGGGGACAGTTCCTGAAGCTTTCTTT. Translating it yields CASSPTGTVPEAFF.

This clone was detected only once. The chain links TRBV2 to TRBJ1-5; 11 bases align to TRBD1. The junction had 6 bases not matched to a gene; V was cut back by 3 bases and J by 5 bases. This CDR3 is 16 amino acids long. CDR1 SNHLY and CDR2 FYNNEI come from the germline V gene. The CDR3 loop is CASSDAGTGGYQPQHF. The CDR3 region has the DNA TGTGCCAGCAGTGACGCCGGGACAGGGGGATATCAGCCCCAGCATTTT.

This chain joins TRBV5-4 and TRBJ2-3; TRBD1 matches 7 bases. With 3 bases clipped from V and 5 bases from J, the junction kept 3 bases outside the gene matches. This CDR3 region has 13 residues. The germline V gene encodes CDR1 SGHNT and CDR2 YYREEE (reference sequence). The chain's CDR3 is CASSWTGEDTQYF. CDR3 nucleotide sequence: TGTGCCAGCAGCTGGACAGGCGAAGATACGCAGTATTTT.

V usage is TRBV5-1 and J usage is TRBJ2-2; no firm D call. There are 16 residues in the CDR3. The germline V gene has CDR1 SGHRS and CDR2 YFSETQ. V lost 0 bases to trimming and J lost 0 bases, with 9 bases between them. CDR3 nucleotide sequence: TGCGCCAGCAGCTTGGGTTCACCGGCGAACACCGGGGAGCTGTTTTTT. This encodes CASSLGSPANTGELFF.

CDR3 sequence reads: CASSQGLAGYYEQYF. CDR3 nucleotide sequence: TGCGCCAGCAGCCAAGGACTAGCGGGGTATTACGAGCAGTACTTC. This sequence joins TRBV4-3 and TRBJ2-7; TRBD2 matches 11 bases. CDR1 and CDR2 (germline): LGHNA, YSLEER. The junction had 3 bases not matched to a gene; V was cut back by 1 base and J by 4 bases. The CDR3 runs 15 residues.

This clone came up once. The chain has TRBV18 and TRBJ2-1; 11 bases are shared with TRBD2. Germline V gene lookup returns CDR1 KGHSH and CDR2 LQKENI. V shed 4 bases and J 8 bases; nucleotides not matched to a gene: 10. CDR3 length: 16 residues. The CDR3: CASSRLGTSGTYEQFF. The DNA of the CDR3 is TGTGCCAGCTCACGGCTCGGGACTAGCGGAACCTATGAGCAGTTCTTC.

The V and J genes are TRBV18 and TRBJ1-2; D is unresolved. Trimming shortened V by 4 bases and J by 5 bases, and 11 bases separated the two germline ends. Per the germline V gene, CDR1 is KGHSH and CDR2 is LQKENI. The CDR3 is made up of 13 amino acids. The CDR3 spells CASSRRQRYGYTF. The CDR3 nucleotides are TGTGCCAGCTCACGGCGGCAGCGATATGGCTACACCTTC.

This chain's CDR3 is CASSVGRGQYEKLFF. As DNA, the CDR3 is TGTGCCAGCAGCGTAGGGCGGGGGCAGTATGAAAAACTGTTTTTT. The chain couples TRBV9 to TRBJ1-4; TRBD1 might be the D (6 bases). Deletions cut 0 bases from V and 6 bases from J, with 12 bases between. The germline V gene has CDR1 SGDLS and CDR2 YYNGEE. This CDR3 contains 15 residues.

The chain joins TRBV24-1 to TRBJ2-7; D possibly corresponds to TRBD1 (6 bases). CDR3 length: 17 amino acids. Germline CDR1 is KGHDR and CDR2 is SFDVKD. Trimming removed 1 base at V and 4 bases at J, with 19 bases between. CDR3 region: CATSDFRSDRGKYEQYF. The CDR3 DNA reads as TGTGCCACCAGTGATTTTCGATCGGACAGAGGAAAATACGAGCAGTACTTC.

The rearrangement links TRBV19 to TRBJ2-1; a possible D gene is TRBD1 (6 bases). This CDR3 has 12 residues. V lost 4 bases and J lost 8, with 9 bases in between. Germline V gene sequence: CDR1 LNHDA, CDR2 SQIVND (reference sequence). The CDR3 spells CASSTGVYEQFF. The CDR3 DNA reads TGTGCCAGTAGTACAGGGGTGTATGAGCAGTTCTTC.

J is TRBJ2-3 and V is TRBV18; D is possibly TRBD2 (6 bases). Trimming shortened V by 0 bases and J by 0 bases, and 10 bases separated the two germline ends. Germline V lookup: CDR1 KGHSH, CDR2 LQKENI. The CDR3 sequence is 16 residues long. The CDR3 nucleotides are TGTGCCAGCTCACCACCTGCGGGGCCGAGCACAGATACGCAGTATTTT. Its protein product is CASSPPAGPSTDTQYF.

The chain uses TRBV4-2 and TRBJ2-1, with D possibly being TRBD1 (6 bases). CDR1 and CDR2 (germline): LGHNA, YNFKEQ. The CDR3 is made up of 15 amino acids. V was cut by 1 base and J by 8 bases, with 15 bases left in between. CDR3 amino acids: CASSQGDITVYEQFF. The CDR3 DNA reads as TGTGCCAGCAGCCAAGGGGACATTACAGTCTATGAGCAGTTCTTC.

CDR3 DNA: TGTGCCAGCAGCCTTAAAGCGGGAACAGATACGCAGTATTTT. This translates into CASSLKAGTDTQYF. The chain is built from TRBV3-1 (or the pseudogene TRBV3-2) and TRBJ2-3; 7 nucleotides agree with TRBD2. V dropped 4 bases and J dropped 3; count of bases not matched to a gene: 4. Germline CDR1 is LGHDT and CDR2 is YNNKEL (reference sequence). The CDR3 is 14 amino acids.

This clone turned up a few times. The chain is built from TRBV11-2 and TRBJ2-7; D may be TRBD1 (7 bases). In germline, CDR1 is SGHAT, CDR2 FQNNGV. The germline V and J ends were trimmed by 5 bases and 0 bases, with 23 bases remaining between them. The CDR3 consists of 18 residues. The CDR3: CASSPISRQGGNSYEQYF. The CDR3 nucleotides are TGTGCCAGCAGCCCCATAAGTAGACAGGGCGGGAACTCCTACGAGCAGTACTTC.

The CDR3 protein is CASKDRGNQPQHF. As DNA, the CDR3 is TGCGCCAGCAAGGACAGGGGGAATCAGCCCCAGCATTTT. The chain uses TRBV10-2 and TRBJ1-5; 10 positions agree with TRBD1. CDR1 and CDR2 from the germline V gene are WSHSY and SAAADI. This CDR3 contains 13 residues. The V and J ends lost 7 bases and 4 bases, in that order; junction bases with no gene match: 1.

The chain is built from TRBV10-3 and TRBJ2-2; tentatively, D is TRBD1 (5 bases). This CDR3 comprises 15 residues. Looked up from germline, CDR1 is ENHRY and CDR2 is SYGVKD. Trimming shortened V by 4 bases and J by 5 bases, and 14 bases separated the two germline ends. The CDR3 is CAISGGRQKTGELFF. The CDR3 nucleotides are TGTGCCATCAGTGGTGGCAGACAGAAGACCGGGGAGCTGTTTTTT.

The J gene is TRBJ2-1, the V gene TRBV7-3; TRBD2 aligns across 9 bases. This CDR3 has 14 amino acids. In germline, CDR1 is SGHTA, CDR2 FQGTGA. J was trimmed by 8 bases and V by 5 bases; bases with no gene match: 7. The CDR3 is CASSLAGPGHEQFF. The CDR3 DNA is TGTGCCAGCAGCCTAGCGGGACCGGGACATGAGCAGTTCTTC.

The chain recombines TRBV7-2 with TRBJ2-3, with D possibly being TRBD2 (7 bases). The germline V gene has CDR1 SGHTA and CDR2 FQGNSA. Trimming took 8 bases from V and 2 from J, leaving 17 bases between them. There are 15 residues in the CDR3. The CDR3 DNA follows: TGTGCCAGCCAACAAAGGGGGGGGCTCACAGATACGCAGTATTTT. This encodes CASQQRGGLTDTQYF.

J is TRBJ2-1 and V is TRBV30, with 14 bases identical to TRBD2. CDR1 and CDR2 from the germline V gene are GTSNPN and SVGIG (reference sequence). The J segment lost 10 bases and the V segment lost 3 bases, leaving 5 bases of the junction unmatched. The CDR3 has 14 residues. CDR3 sequence (DNA): TGTGCCTGGAGAATGACTAGCGGGAGGGGGGAGCAGTTCTTC. Its protein product is CAWRMTSGRGEQFF.

This sequence joins TRBV6-6 and TRBJ1-2; D is ambiguous. This CDR3 region has 15 residues. V lost 7 bases to trimming and J lost 8 bases, with 23 bases between them. Germline V gene lookup returns CDR1 MNHNY and CDR2 SVGAGI (reference sequence). For the CDR3, the DNA is TGTGCCAGCACCGCCTACCCGGGAACTATTGGGGGCTACACCTTC. It translates to CASTAYPGTIGGYTF.

The J gene is TRBJ2-7, the V gene TRBV10-3; 8 bases fit TRBD2. V gave up 5 bases and J gave up 2 bases; unmatched junction bases: 5. Looked up from germline, CDR1 is ENHRY and CDR2 is SYGVKD. The CDR3 has 14 residues. The CDR3 region is CAISTGTRTYEQYF. Here the CDR3 DNA reads TGTGCCATCAGTACCGGGACTAGAACCTACGAGCAGTACTTC.

About this clone: The same CDR3 can be traced to other DNA sequences in this sample. CDR3 sequence (DNA): TGTGCCAGTAGTCCGGGACAGGGGGCCTACGAGCAGTACTTC. It yields the protein CASSPGQGAYEQYF. The gene calls are TRBV7-3 and TRBJ2-7, with 11 bases lining up with TRBD1. The V gene's germline CDR1 is SGHTA and CDR2 FQGTGA. The junction had 6 bases not matched to a gene; V was cut back by 9 bases and J by 2 bases. This CDR3 spans 14 amino acids.

The V call is TRBV6-5, the J call TRBJ2-3; the match to TRBD1 covers 7 bases. The V gene's germline CDR1 is MNHEY and CDR2 SVGAGI. The CDR3 spans 15 residues. V trimming: 2 bases; J trimming: 3 bases; junction bases outside the gene matches: 5. CDR3 amino acids: CASSYGAGGTDTQYF. The CDR3 bases are TGTGCCAGCAGTTACGGGGCAGGGGGTACAGATACGCAGTATTTT.